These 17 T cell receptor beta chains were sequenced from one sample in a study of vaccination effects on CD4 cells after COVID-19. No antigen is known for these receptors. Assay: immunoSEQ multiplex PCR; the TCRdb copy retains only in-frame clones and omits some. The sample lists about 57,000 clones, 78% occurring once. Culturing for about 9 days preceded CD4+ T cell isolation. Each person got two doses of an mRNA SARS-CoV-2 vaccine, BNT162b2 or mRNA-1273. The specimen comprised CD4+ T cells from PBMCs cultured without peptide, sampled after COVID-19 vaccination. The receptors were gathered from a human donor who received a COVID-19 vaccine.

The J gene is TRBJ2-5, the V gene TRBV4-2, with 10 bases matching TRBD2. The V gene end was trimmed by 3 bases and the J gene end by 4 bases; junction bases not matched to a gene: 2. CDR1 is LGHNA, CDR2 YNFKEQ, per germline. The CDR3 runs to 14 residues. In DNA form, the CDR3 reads TGTGCCAGCAGCCAGGGGACTAGCGCAGAGACCCAGTACTTC. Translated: CASSQGTSAETQYF.

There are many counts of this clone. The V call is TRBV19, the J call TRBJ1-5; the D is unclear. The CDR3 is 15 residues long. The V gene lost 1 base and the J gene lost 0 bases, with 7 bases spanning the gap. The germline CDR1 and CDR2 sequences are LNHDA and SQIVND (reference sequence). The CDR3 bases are TGTGCCAGTAGTATAGCGGAGTTTAGCAATCAGCCCCAGCATTTT. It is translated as CASSIAEFSNQPQHF.

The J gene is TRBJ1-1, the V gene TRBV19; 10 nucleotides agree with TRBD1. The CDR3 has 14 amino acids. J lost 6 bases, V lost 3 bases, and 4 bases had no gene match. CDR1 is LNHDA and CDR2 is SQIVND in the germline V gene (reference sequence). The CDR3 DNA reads TGTGCCAGTAGTATCCGGGACAGGGGCGCTGAAGCTTTCTTT. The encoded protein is CASSIRDRGAEAFF.

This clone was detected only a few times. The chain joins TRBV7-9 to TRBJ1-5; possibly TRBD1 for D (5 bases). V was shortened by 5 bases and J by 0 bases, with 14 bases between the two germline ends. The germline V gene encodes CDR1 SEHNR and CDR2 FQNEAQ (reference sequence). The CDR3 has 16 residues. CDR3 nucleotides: TGTGCCAGCAGCCCGGGTGGGGGGGATAGCAATCAGCCCCAGCATTTT. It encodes CASSPGGGDSNQPQHF.

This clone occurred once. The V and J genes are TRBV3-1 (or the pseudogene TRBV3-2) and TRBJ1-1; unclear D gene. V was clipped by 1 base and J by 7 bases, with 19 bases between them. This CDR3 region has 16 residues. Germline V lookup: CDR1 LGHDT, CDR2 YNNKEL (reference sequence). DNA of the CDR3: TGTGCCAGCAGCCAAGGGGGTGGAGCCCATCGGATTGAAGCTTTCTTT. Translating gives CASSQGGGAHRIEAFF.

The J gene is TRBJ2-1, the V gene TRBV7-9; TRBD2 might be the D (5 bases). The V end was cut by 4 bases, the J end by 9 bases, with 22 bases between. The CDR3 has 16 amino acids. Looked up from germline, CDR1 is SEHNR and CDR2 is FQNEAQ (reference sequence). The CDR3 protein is CASSSNPSTGRVEQFF. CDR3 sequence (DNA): TGTGCCAGCAGCTCAAACCCCTCGACCGGGCGGGTTGAGCAGTTCTTC. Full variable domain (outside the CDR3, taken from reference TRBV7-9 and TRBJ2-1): DTGVSQNPRHKITKRGQNVTFRCDPISEHNRLYWYRQTLGQGPEFLTYFQNEAQLEKSRLLSDRFSAERPKGSFSTLEIQRTEQGDSAMYLCASSSNPSTGRVEQFFGPGTRLTVL.

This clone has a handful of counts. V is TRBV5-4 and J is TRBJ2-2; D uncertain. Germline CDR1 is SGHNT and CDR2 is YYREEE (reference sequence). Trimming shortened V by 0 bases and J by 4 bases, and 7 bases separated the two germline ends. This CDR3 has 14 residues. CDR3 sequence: CASSLDSLTGELFF. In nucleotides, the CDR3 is TGTGCCAGCAGCTTGGACAGCCTCACCGGGGAGCTGTTTTTT.

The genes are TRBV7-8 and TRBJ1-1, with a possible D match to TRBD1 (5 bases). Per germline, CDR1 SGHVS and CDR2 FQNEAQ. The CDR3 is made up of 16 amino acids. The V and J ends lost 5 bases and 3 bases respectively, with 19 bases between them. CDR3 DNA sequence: TGTGCCAGCAGCAAAGGACCGGCGCGGGGGGACACTGAAGCTTTCTTT. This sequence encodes CASSKGPARGDTEAFF. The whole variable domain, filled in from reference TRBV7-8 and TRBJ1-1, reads GAGVSQSPRYKVAKRGQDVALRCDPISGHVSLFWYQQALGQGPEFLTYFQNEAQLDKSGLPSDRFFAERPEGSVSTLKIQRTQQEDSAVYLCASSKGPARGDTEAFFGQGTRLTVV.

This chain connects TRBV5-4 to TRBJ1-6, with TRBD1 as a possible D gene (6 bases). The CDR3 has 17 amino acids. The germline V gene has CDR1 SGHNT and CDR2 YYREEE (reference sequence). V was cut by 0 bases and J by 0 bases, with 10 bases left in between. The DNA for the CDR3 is TGTGCCAGCAGCTTGGGAGGGGGGCTCTCCTATAATTCACCCCTCCACTTT. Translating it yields CASSLGGGLSYNSPLHF.

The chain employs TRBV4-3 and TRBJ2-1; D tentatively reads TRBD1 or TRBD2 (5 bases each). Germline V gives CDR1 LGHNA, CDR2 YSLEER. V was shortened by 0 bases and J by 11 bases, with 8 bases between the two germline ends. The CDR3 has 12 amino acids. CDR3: CASSQEGTQQFF. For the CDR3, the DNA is TGCGCCAGCAGCCAAGAAGGGACCCAGCAGTTCTTC.

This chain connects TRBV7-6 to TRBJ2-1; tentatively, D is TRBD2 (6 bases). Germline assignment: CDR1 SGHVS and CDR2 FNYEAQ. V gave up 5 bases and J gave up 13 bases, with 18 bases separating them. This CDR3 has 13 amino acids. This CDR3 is CASSPSPGTVQFF. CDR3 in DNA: TGTGCCAGCAGCCCAAGTCCCGGGACTGTACAGTTCTTC.

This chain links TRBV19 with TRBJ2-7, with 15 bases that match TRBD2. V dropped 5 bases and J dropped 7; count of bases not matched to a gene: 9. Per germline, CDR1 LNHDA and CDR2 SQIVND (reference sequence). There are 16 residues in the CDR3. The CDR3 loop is CASSPGLAGGPEEQYF. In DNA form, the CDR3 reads TGTGCCAGTAGTCCCGGACTAGCGGGGGGGCCGGAGGAGCAGTACTTC.

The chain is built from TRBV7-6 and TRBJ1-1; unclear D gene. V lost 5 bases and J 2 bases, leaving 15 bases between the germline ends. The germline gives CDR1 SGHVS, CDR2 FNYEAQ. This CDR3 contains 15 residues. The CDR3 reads CASSPISGLNTEAFF. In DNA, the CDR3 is TGTGCCAGCAGCCCCATCTCCGGGCTCAACACTGAAGCTTTCTTT.

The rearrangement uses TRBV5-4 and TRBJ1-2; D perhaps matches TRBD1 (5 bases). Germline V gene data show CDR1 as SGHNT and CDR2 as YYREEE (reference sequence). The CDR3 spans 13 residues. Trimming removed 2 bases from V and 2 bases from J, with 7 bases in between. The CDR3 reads CASSLWGNYGYTF. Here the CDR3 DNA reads TGTGCCAGCAGCTTATGGGGGAACTATGGCTACACCTTC.

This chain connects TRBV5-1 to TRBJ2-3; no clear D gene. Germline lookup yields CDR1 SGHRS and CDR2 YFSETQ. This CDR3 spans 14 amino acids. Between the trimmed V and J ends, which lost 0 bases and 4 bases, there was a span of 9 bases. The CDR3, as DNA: TGCGCCAGCAGCTTGGACCGAGCCGCAGATACGCAGTATTTT. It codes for CASSLDRAADTQYF.

The DNA of the CDR3 is TGCGCCAGCAGCCTGACGCCAGGCACAGGGAGCACAGATACGCAGTATTTT. This encodes CASSLTPGTGSTDTQYF. This chain uses TRBV4-1 with TRBJ2-3; D may be TRBD1 (6 bases). The CDR3 totals 17 residues. The V gene's germline CDR1 is MGHRA and CDR2 YSYEKL. Trimming took 4 bases from V and 0 from J, leaving 17 bases between them.

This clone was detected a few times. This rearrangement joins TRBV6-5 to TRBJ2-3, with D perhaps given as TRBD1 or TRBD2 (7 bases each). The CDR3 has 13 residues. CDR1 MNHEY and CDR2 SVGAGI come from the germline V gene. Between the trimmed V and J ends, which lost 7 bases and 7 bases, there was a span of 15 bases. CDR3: CASTWEGAHTQYF. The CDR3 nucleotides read TGTGCCAGCACCTGGGAGGGGGCCCATACGCAGTATTTT.